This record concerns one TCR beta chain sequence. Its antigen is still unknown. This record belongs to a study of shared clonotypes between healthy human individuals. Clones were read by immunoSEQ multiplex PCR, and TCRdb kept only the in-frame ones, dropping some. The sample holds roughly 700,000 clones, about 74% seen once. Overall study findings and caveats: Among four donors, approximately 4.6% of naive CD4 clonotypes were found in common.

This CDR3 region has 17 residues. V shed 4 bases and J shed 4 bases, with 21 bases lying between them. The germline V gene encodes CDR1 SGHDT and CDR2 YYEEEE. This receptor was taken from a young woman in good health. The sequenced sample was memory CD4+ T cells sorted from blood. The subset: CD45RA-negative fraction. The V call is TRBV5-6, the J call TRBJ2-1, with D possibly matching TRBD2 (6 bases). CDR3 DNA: TGTGCCAGCAGCAAGACTAGTTGGGGGAACATTTACAATGAGCAGTTCTTC. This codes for CASSKTSWGNIYNEQFF.